Shown below are 30 T cell receptor beta chains from a single sample sequenced in a study of Ad26.COV2.S vaccination and SARS-CoV-2 variants. Treatment meaning: over 15 received Ad26.COV2.S at low or high dose, single or two shots; 5 received placebo; per-sample allocation not given. All samples were drawn on day 63, counting from the first vaccine or placebo injection. TCRdb's copy holds only in-frame clones and misses some; the assay was immunoSEQ multiplex PCR. The repertoire holds about 320,000 clones, with almost 90% as singletons. The material was peripheral blood, obtained in a trial of Ad26.COV2.S vaccine versus placebo. These receptors originate from a person aged 18-60 years who received the Ad26.COV2.S COVID-19 vaccine or a placebo.

The chain couples TRBV13 to TRBJ2-7; D unclear. The CDR3 has 13 residues. Germline assignment: CDR1 PRHDT and CDR2 FYEKMQ (reference sequence). V was clipped by 2 bases and J by 5 bases, with 10 bases between them. The CDR3 spells CASSLSFPNEQYF. The CDR3 DNA follows: TGTGCCAGCAGCTTATCTTTCCCCAACGAGCAGTACTTC.

This chain joins TRBV5-4 and TRBJ1-2; TRBD1 matches 8 bases. Germline loops: CDR1 SGHNT, CDR2 YYREEE (reference sequence). This CDR3 is built from 13 residues. The V gene end was trimmed by 9 bases and the J gene end by 6 bases; junction bases not matched to a gene: 10. CDR3 sequence (DNA): TGTGCCATGCGACAGGGGAATACGGATGGCTACACCTTC. Its translation is CAMRQGNTDGYTF.

The chain combines TRBV27 with TRBJ2-2; 7 bases line up with TRBD1. V dropped 3 bases and J dropped 4; count of bases not matched to a gene: 5. This CDR3 is 15 amino acids long. Germline V gene sequence: CDR1 MNHEY, CDR2 SMNVEV (reference sequence). The CDR3 sequence is CASSLLGQITGELFF. The CDR3 coding sequence is TGTGCCAGCAGTTTGTTGGGACAGATCACCGGGGAGCTGTTTTTT.

The chain employs TRBV3-1 (or the pseudogene TRBV3-2) and TRBJ2-5; D possibly corresponds to TRBD1 (6 bases). The germline CDR1 and CDR2 sequences are LGHDT and YNNKEL (reference sequence). V shed 9 bases and J shed 2 bases, with 10 bases lying between them. The CDR3 extends over 12 amino acids. CDR3 DNA: TGTGCCAGAGTTAGGGGGCAAGAGACCCAGTACTTC. It is translated as CARVRGQETQYF.

V gene TRBV5-6 combines with J gene TRBJ2-1; no definite D call. Germline V gene lookup returns CDR1 SGHDT and CDR2 YYEEEE. Trimming shortened V by 0 bases and J by 7 bases, and 17 bases separated the two germline ends. The CDR3 is 16 residues long. CDR3 DNA sequence: TGTGCCAGCAGCTTGGGTACGAACGTCGCCGGGAATGAGCAGTTCTTC. Translation: CASSLGTNVAGNEQFF.

This clone showed up just once. The chain has TRBV7-2 and TRBJ1-5; 7 nucleotides match TRBD1. This CDR3 region has 14 residues. J was trimmed by 3 bases and V by 6 bases; bases with no gene match: 5. Germline values: CDR1 SGHTA, CDR2 FQGNSA. CDR3 residues: CASRGGGFNQPQHF. The CDR3 DNA reads as TGTGCCAGCAGAGGGGGCGGATTCAATCAGCCCCAGCATTTT.

The rearrangement uses TRBV9 and TRBJ2-5; maybe TRBD2 (5 bases). V shed 0 bases and J shed 2 bases, with 11 bases lying between them. The length of the CDR3 is 15 residues. CDR1 is SGDLS, CDR2 YYNGEE, per germline. The CDR3 region has the DNA TGTGCCAGCAGCGTAGGGACTTCGCCACAAGAGACCCAGTACTTC. Translated, it gives CASSVGTSPQETQYF. The whole variable domain, filled in from reference TRBV9 and TRBJ2-5, reads DSGVTQTPKHLITATGQRVTLRCSPRSGDLSVYWYQQSLDQGLQFLIQYYNGEERAKGNILERFSAQQFPDLHSELNLSSLELGDSALYFCASSVGTSPQETQYFGPGTRLLVL.

V usage is TRBV10-3 and J usage is TRBJ1-3; perhaps TRBD1 as D (5 bases). V was shortened by 3 bases and J by 3 bases, with 6 bases between the two germline ends. CDR1 is ENHRY and CDR2 is SYGVKD in the germline V gene. The CDR3 length is 13 residues. The CDR3 DNA follows: TGTGCCATCAGTGAAACAGGTGGAAACACCATATATTTT. It is translated as CAISETGGNTIYF.

The V and J genes are TRBV11-2 and TRBJ1-1; D not resolved. Between the trimmed V and J ends, which lost 3 bases and 3 bases, there was a span of 14 bases. Germline loops: CDR1 SGHAT, CDR2 FQNNGV. The CDR3 loop spans 15 amino acids. The CDR3 spells CASSFLAPRDTEAFF. CDR3 bases: TGTGCCAGCAGCTTCTTAGCCCCGAGGGACACTGAAGCTTTCTTT.

V is TRBV10-2 and J is TRBJ1-5; a weak D match, TRBD1 (6 bases). V was pared by 5 bases and J by 7 bases, with 18 bases between. Germline-derived CDR1 and CDR2 are WSHSY and SAAADI. This CDR3 is built from 15 residues. The CDR3 region has the DNA TGCGCCAGCAGTCCTGACGGGACAAACTACCAGCCCCAGCATTTT. Residues: CASSPDGTNYQPQHF.

V usage is TRBV10-2 and J usage is TRBJ2-5, with 10 bases aligning to TRBD2. The CDR3 length is 15 residues. Trimming took 4 bases from V and 4 from J; bases not matched to a gene: 6. Germline V gene lookup returns CDR1 WSHSY and CDR2 SAAADI. The CDR3 loop is CASSGGSGRTETQYF. The CDR3 region has the DNA TGCGCCAGCAGTGGGGGTAGCGGGAGGACAGAGACCCAGTACTTC.

The chain uses TRBV24-1 and TRBJ2-1, with 10 bases lining up with TRBD2. V lost 9 bases to trimming and J lost 8 bases; unmatched junction nucleotides: 3. CDR3 length: 12 residues. Germline CDR1 is KGHDR and CDR2 is SFDVKD. CDR3 sequence: CATSSGSYEQFF. DNA for the CDR3: TGTGCCACCTCTAGCGGGAGTTATGAGCAGTTCTTC.

The chain has TRBV7-6 and TRBJ2-1, with 7 bases that match TRBD2. The CDR3 loop spans 16 amino acids. V shed 0 bases and J 6 bases; nucleotides not matched to a gene: 8. Germline CDR1 and CDR2: SGHVS and FNYEAQ. CDR3 in amino acids: CASSLAYGERGNEQFF. The CDR3 DNA follows: TGTGCCAGCAGCTTAGCCTATGGGGAGCGGGGCAATGAGCAGTTCTTC.

This sequence joins TRBV11-2 and TRBJ1-4; no reliable D call. From germline, CDR1 is SGHAT and CDR2 FQNNGV. The CDR3 length is 17 residues. Trimming shortened V by 2 bases and J by 0 bases, and 13 bases separated the two germline ends. This CDR3 reads CASSLPAAPSTNEKLFF. Written as DNA, the CDR3 is TGTGCCAGCAGCTTACCCGCAGCGCCCTCAACTAATGAAAAACTGTTTTTT.

This chain uses TRBV14 with TRBJ1-1, with no clear D. V lost 6 bases to trimming and J lost 2 bases, with 10 bases between them. The CDR3 is 13 residues long. The germline V gene has CDR1 SGHDN and CDR2 FVKESK. The CDR3 reads CASRQAANTEAFF. CDR3 DNA sequence: TGTGCCAGCAGGCAGGCAGCCAACACTGAAGCTTTCTTT.

This clone was recorded only once. The V gene is TRBV7-3, the J gene TRBJ1-4; 9 bases align to TRBD1. J was trimmed by 7 bases and V by 4 bases; bases with no gene match: 10. The germline CDR1 and CDR2 sequences are SGHTA and FQGTGA. CDR3 length: 16 residues. The CDR3 DNA sequence: TGTGCCAGCAGCTCCACTCCGGGACAGGGCCCTGAAAAACTGTTTTTT. Its protein product is CASSSTPGQGPEKLFF.

The rearrangement links TRBV12-3 or TRBV12-4 to TRBJ1-1; tentatively, D is TRBD1 (5 bases). This CDR3 spans 12 amino acids. V was clipped by 4 bases and J by 9 bases, with 12 bases between them. In nucleotides, the CDR3 is TGTGCCAGCAGTTCCGGGACGCCCAAAGCTTTCTTT. Encoded protein: CASSSGTPKAFF.

The rearrangement uses TRBV11-2 and TRBJ1-1; unclear D gene. Germline loops: CDR1 SGHAT, CDR2 FQNNGV. V lost 3 bases and J 4 bases, leaving 6 bases between the germline ends. The CDR3 is 12 amino acids. The CDR3 DNA is TGTGCCAGCAGCTTGGGTCTCACTGAAGCTTTCTTT. Translation gives CASSLGLTEAFF.

This clone was observed once. This chain links TRBV18 with TRBJ2-2, with D perhaps TRBD1 (5 bases). The length of the CDR3 is 15 residues. Germline CDR1 and CDR2: KGHSH and LQKENI. V lost 3 bases, J lost 0 bases, and 8 bases lay in between. CDR3 DNA: TGTGCCAGCTCACCCTTAGGGGCGAACACCGGGGAGCTGTTTTTT. It codes for CASSPLGANTGELFF.

This clone was seen a single time. The CDR3 spells CASSEVAAGANVLTF. The CDR3 DNA reads TGTGCCAGCAGTGAGGTCGCCGCTGGGGCCAACGTCCTGACTTTC. V and J are TRBV2 and TRBJ2-6, with D hard to call. CDR1 SNHLY and CDR2 FYNNEI come from the germline V gene. Trimming cost V 3 bases and J 2 bases, with 8 bases left between them. The CDR3 is 15 amino acids.

V usage is TRBV6-5 and J usage is TRBJ2-7, with D perhaps TRBD1 (5 bases). Germline CDR1 MNHEY, CDR2 SVGAGI. The ends were cut back, 5 bases at V and 2 bases at J, with 16 bases in the middle. This CDR3 spans 15 amino acids. The CDR3 bases are TGTGCCAGCAGTCCTGGCCGTGGGGCGACCTACGAGCAGTACTTC. Translation: CASSPGRGATYEQYF.

The gene calls are TRBV4-1 and TRBJ1-2, with 8 bases aligning to TRBD1. Germline lookup yields CDR1 MGHRA and CDR2 YSYEKL. This CDR3 is built from 15 residues. V lost 2 bases to trimming and J lost 2 bases; unmatched junction nucleotides: 4. CDR3 residues: CASSQPTGANYGYTF. CDR3 DNA sequence: TGCGCCAGCAGCCAACCGACAGGGGCCAACTATGGCTACACCTTC.

This clone has more than one count but fewer than ten. V is TRBV28 and J is TRBJ1-5, with a tentative D call TRBD1 (5 bases). Between the trimmed V and J ends, which lost 2 bases and 5 bases, there was a span of 10 bases. The CDR3 has 14 residues. Germline assignment: CDR1 MDHEN and CDR2 SYDVKM. CDR3 bases: TGTGCCAGCAGTTTACCCCAGGGTTATCAGCCCCAGCATTTT. Protein sequence: CASSLPQGYQPQHF.

The chain uses TRBV15 and TRBJ2-1, with D tentatively TRBD1 (6 bases). The CDR3 has 14 residues. Trimming removed 0 bases from V and 7 bases from J, with 10 bases in between. Germline assignment: CDR1 LNHNV and CDR2 YYDKDF (reference sequence). The CDR3 region is CATSRDTRGNEQFF. CDR3 sequence (DNA): TGTGCCACCAGCAGAGATACCAGGGGAAATGAGCAGTTCTTC.

This clone has just a few counts. This chain links TRBV27 with TRBJ1-2; D is uncertain. V shed 0 bases and J shed 3 bases, with 11 bases lying between them. CDR1 is MNHEY, CDR2 SMNVEV, per germline (reference sequence). This CDR3 has 15 residues. CDR3 protein: CASSLSSVGYYGYTF. The CDR3 DNA reads as TGTGCCAGCAGTTTATCGAGTGTGGGGTACTATGGCTACACCTTC.

The gene calls are TRBV5-1 and TRBJ2-3, with D possibly TRBD2 on 6 matching bases. The germline V gene encodes CDR1 SGHRS and CDR2 YFSETQ. The CDR3 totals 15 residues. V gave up 0 bases and J gave up 2 bases, with 10 bases separating them. DNA for the CDR3: TGCGCCAGCAGCTTGGATGGGACTCCCACAGATACGCAGTATTTT. Translation: CASSLDGTPTDTQYF.

The rearrangement joins TRBV18 to TRBJ1-1, with 8 positions matching TRBD1. This CDR3 has 15 amino acids. The germline gives CDR1 KGHSH, CDR2 LQKENI. V trimming: 2 bases; J trimming: 6 bases; junction bases outside the gene matches: 8. The CDR3 spells CASSPSQGATSEAFF. CDR3 nucleotides: TGTGCCAGCTCACCAAGCCAGGGGGCGACTTCTGAAGCTTTCTTT.

The chain is built from TRBV4-3 and TRBJ2-1; TRBD2 matches at 8 bases. The length of the CDR3 is 16 residues. CDR1 is LGHNA, CDR2 YSLEER, per germline. V shed 0 bases, J shed 10 bases, and the junction held 11 bases outside the gene matches. CDR3 DNA sequence: TGCGCCAGCAGCCAAGATTGGCGGGGGGCGGCCTGGGAGCAGTTCTTC. Its translation is CASSQDWRGAAWEQFF.

CDR3 in amino acids: CASSLASGYTGELFF. CDR3 nucleotide sequence: TGTGCCAGCTCCCTCGCTAGCGGGTATACCGGGGAGCTGTTTTTT. This sequence joins TRBV7-6 and TRBJ2-2; 8 bases line up with TRBD2. The CDR3 consists of 15 residues. The germline gives CDR1 SGHVS, CDR2 FNYEAQ. The J segment lost 5 bases and the V segment lost 8 bases, leaving 10 bases of the junction unmatched.

This chain joins TRBV6-6 and TRBJ1-4; 7 bases line up with TRBD1. V dropped 6 bases and J dropped 3; count of bases not matched to a gene: 4. This CDR3 spans 14 amino acids. The germline V gene encodes CDR1 MNHNY and CDR2 SVGAGI (reference sequence). The CDR3: CASRAGQANEKLFF. The CDR3 nucleotides are TGTGCCAGCAGGGCAGGACAGGCTAATGAAAAACTGTTTTTT.